This TCR beta chain was sequenced in a study of OX40 agonist ivuxolimab in advanced cancers. Across the whole study: The patients received agonistic anti-OX40 (CD134) antibody ivuxolimab.

Broader study findings: At doses 0.1 to 3.0 mg/kg, CD4+ and CD8+ clones expanded. More expanded clones were found, on average, in CD8+ than in CD4+ T cells.

At cycle 4 day 1, cycle 7 day 1, and baseline, blood was sampled. The germline CDR1 and CDR2 sequences are MNHNY and SVGAGI (reference sequence). V dropped 8 bases and J dropped 2 bases, with 15 bases sitting between them. This CDR3 spans 14 amino acids. This clone was seen only once. Its antigen is still unknown. Produced via immunoSEQ multiplex PCR; TCRdb's table is partial and in-frame only. The sample shows 60,000 to 70,000 clones, around 90% of them seen only once. This material consisted of CD4+ or CD8+ T cells sorted from blood, taken in a trial of the OX40 agonist ivuxolimab. The receptor comes from an adult with an advanced solid tumor such as melanoma, head and neck, liver or kidney cancer. The rearrangement uses TRBV6-6 and TRBJ2-5; D is perhaps TRBD2 (6 bases). CDR3 residues: CASCMAGRQETQYF. The CDR3 DNA reads TGTGCCAGCTGTATGGCGGGACGGCAAGAGACCCAGTACTTC.